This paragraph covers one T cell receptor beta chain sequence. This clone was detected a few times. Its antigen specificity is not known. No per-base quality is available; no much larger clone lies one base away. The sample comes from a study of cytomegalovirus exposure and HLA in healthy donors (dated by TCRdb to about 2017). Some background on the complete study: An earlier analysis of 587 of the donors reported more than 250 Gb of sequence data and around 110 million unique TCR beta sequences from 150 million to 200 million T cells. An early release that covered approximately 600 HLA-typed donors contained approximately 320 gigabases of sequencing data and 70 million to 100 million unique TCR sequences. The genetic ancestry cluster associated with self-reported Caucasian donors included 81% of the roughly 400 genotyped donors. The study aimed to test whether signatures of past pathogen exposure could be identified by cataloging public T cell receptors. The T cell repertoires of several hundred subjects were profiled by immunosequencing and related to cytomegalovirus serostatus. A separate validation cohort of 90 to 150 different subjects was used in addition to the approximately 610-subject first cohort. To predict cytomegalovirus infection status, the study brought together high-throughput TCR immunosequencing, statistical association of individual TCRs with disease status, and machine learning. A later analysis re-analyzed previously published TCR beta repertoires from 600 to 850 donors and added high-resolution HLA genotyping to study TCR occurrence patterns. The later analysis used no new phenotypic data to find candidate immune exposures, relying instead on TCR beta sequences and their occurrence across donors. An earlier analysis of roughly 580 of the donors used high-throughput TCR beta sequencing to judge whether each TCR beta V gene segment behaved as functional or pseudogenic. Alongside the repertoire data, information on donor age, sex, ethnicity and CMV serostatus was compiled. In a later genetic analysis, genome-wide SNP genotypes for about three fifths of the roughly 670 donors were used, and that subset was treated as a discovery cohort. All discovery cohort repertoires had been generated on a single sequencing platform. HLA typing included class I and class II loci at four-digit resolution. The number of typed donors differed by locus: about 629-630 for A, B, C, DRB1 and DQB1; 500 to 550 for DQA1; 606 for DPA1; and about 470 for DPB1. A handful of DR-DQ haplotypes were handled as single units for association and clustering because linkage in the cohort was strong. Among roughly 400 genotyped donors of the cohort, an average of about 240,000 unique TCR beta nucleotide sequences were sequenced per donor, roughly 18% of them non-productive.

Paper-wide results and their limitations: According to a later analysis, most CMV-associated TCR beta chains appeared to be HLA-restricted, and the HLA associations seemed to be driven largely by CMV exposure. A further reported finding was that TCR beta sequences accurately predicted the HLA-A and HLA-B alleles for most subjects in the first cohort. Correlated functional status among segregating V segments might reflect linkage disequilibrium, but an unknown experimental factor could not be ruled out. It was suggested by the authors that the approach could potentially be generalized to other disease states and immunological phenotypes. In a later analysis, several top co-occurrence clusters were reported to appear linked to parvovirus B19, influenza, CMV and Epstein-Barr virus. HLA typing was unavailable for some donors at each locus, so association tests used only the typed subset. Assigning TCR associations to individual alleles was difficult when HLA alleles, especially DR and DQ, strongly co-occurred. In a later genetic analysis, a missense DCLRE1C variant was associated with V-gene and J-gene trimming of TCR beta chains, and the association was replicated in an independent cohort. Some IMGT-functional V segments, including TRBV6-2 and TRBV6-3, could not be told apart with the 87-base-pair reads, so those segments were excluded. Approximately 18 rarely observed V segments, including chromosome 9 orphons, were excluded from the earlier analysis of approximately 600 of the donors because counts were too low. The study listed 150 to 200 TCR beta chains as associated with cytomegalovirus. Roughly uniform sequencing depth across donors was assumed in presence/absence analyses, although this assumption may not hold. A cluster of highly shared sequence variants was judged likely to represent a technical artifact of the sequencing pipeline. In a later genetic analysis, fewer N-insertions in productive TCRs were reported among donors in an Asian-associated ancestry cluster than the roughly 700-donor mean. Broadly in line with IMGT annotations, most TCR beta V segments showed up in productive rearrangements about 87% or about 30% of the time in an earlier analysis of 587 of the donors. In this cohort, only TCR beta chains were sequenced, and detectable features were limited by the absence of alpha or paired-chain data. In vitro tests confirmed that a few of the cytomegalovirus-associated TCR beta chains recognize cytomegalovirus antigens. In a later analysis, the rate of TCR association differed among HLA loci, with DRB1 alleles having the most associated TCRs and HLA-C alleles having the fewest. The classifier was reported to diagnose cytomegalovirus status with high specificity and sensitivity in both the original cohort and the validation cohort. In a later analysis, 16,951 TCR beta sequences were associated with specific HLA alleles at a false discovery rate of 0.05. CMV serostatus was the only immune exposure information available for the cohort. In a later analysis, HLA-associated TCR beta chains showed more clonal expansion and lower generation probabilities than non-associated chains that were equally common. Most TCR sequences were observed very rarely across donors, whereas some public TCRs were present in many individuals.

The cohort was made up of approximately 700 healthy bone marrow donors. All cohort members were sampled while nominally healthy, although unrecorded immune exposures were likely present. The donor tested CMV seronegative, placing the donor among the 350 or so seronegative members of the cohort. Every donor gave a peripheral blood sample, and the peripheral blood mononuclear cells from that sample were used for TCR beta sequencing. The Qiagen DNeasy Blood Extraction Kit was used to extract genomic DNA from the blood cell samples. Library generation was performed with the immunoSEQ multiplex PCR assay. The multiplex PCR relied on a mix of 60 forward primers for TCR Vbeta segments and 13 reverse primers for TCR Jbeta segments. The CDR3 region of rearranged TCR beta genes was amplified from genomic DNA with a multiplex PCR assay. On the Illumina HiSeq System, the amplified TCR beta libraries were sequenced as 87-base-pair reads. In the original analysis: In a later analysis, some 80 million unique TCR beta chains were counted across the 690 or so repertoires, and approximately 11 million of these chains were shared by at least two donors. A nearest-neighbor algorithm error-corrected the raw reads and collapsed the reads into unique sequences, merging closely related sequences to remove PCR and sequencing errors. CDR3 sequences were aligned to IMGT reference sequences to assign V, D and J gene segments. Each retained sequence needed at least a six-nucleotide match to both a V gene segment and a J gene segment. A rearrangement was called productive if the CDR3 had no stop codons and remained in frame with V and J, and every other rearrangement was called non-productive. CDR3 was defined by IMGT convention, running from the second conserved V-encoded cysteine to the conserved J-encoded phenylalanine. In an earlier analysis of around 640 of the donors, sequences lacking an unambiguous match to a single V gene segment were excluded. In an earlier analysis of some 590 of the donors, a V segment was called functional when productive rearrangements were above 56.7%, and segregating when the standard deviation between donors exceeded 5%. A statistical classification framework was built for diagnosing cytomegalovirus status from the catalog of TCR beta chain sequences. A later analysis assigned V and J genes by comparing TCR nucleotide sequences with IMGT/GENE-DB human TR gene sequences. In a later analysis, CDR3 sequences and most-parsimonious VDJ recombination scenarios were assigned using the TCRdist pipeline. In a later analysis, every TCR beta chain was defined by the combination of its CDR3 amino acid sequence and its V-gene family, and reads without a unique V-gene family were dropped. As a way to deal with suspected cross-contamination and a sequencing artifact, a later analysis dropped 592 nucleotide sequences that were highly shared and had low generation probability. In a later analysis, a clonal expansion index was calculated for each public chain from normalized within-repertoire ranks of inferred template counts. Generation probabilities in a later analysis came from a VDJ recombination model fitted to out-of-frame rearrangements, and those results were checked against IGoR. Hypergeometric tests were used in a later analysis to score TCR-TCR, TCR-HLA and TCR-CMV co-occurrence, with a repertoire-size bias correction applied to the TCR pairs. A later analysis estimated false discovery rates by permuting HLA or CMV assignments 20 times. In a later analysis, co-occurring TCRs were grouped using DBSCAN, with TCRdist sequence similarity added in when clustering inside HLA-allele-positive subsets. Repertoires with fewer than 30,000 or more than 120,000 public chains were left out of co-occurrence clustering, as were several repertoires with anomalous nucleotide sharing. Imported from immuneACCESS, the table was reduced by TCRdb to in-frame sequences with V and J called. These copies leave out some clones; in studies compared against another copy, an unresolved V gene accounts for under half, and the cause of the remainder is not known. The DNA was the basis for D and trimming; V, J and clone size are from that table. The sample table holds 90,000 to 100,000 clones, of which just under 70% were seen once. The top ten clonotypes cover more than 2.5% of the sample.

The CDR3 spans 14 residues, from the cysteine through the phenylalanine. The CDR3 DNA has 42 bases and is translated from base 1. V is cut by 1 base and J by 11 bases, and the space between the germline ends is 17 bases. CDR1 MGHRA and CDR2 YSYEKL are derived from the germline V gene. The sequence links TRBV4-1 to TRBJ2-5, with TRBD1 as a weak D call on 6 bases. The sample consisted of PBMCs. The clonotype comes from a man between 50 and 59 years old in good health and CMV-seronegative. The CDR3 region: CASSQGTQGREQYF. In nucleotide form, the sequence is TGCGCCAGCAGCCAAGGGACACAGGGCCGTGAGCAGTACTTC.